The 15 T cell receptor beta chains reported below all come from one sample, sequenced in a study of blood T cells in healthy people across ages. A sample-barcoded 5' primer and a J-beta primer mix were used in a second PCR of roughly 7 to 12 cycles. TCRdb redid the calling of the 5' RACE reads with MiXCR, one entry per CDR3 protein. The sample lists over 1,200,000 distinct CDR3 sequences, roughly 59% occurring once. Sequencing was done on a sample of blood. These receptors came from a man between 18 and 29 years old in good health.

Turning to this clonotype: One end of the junction varies from germline; a read error may be responsible. This chain uses TRBV29-1 with TRBJ1-4; 9 nucleotides match TRBD1. Germline-derived CDR1 and CDR2 are SQVTM and ANQGSEA. There are 15 residues in the CDR3. In DNA, the CDR3 is TGCAGCGTTGGGGAAGGGGGACAGGGAAAAGAAAAACCGTTTTTT. It encodes CSVGEGGQGKEKPFF.

V is TRBV14 and J is TRBJ2-7; D is unclear. The V gene lost 0 bases and the J gene lost 0 bases, with 12 bases spanning the gap. The CDR3 is 16 residues long. Germline loops: CDR1 SGHDN, CDR2 FVKESK. CDR3 in amino acids: CASSQDRSRSSYEQYF. In nucleotides, the CDR3 is TGTGCCAGCAGCCAAGATCGGTCGAGGAGCTCCTACGAGCAGTACTTC.

This chain links TRBV5-1 with TRBJ2-1; 8 bases match TRBD1. V shed 0 bases, J shed 7 bases, and the junction held 3 bases outside the gene matches. Germline-derived CDR1 and CDR2 are SGHRS and YFSETQ. CDR3 size: 14 residues. The chain's CDR3 is CASSLDRGVNEQFF. Here the CDR3 DNA reads TGCGCCAGCAGCTTGGACAGGGGGGTTAATGAGCAGTTCTTC.

This chain joins TRBV7-8 and TRBJ2-4; TRBD2 agrees at 9 bases. With the DNA end fitting TRBJ2-7 better, the J assignment may be wrong. Looked up from germline, CDR1 is SGHVS and CDR2 is FQNEAQ. The length of the CDR3 is 16 residues. The CDR3 reads CASSHRGLAVPDEQYF. CDR3 nucleotide sequence: TGTGCCAGCAGCCATAGGGGACTAGCTGTCCCCGACGAGCAGTACTTC.

The gene calls are TRBV6-1 and TRBJ1-1; 7 bases line up with TRBD1. V lost 5 bases and J lost 2; bases outside the gene matches: 14. Per germline, CDR1 MNHNS and CDR2 SASEGT. CDR3 length: 17 amino acids. CDR3 sequence reads: CASSTGRGQLLNTEAFF. CDR3 DNA: TGTGCCAGCAGTACAGGAAGGGGACAGCTACTCAACACTGAAGCTTTCTTT.

This clonotype was seen only once. The rearrangement joins TRBV10-3 to TRBJ1-5, with D uncertain. CDR1 is ENHRY, CDR2 SYGVKD, per germline. V dropped 4 bases and J dropped 6 bases, with 13 bases sitting between them. The CDR3 sequence is 14 residues long. CDR3 region: CAISAGVGVQPQHF. CDR3 nucleotide sequence: TGTGCCATCAGTGCCGGAGTTGGGGTTCAGCCCCAGCATTTT.

CDR3 sequence: CASSTSLAGGPYNEQFF. Written as DNA, the CDR3 is TGCGCCAGCAGCACGTCCCTAGCGGGAGGTCCCTACAATGAGCAGTTCTTC. The V gene is TRBV5-1, the J gene TRBJ2-1; 11 positions agree with TRBD2. Germline CDR1 is SGHRS and CDR2 is YFSETQ. CDR3 length equals 17 residues. V shed 4 bases, J shed 2 bases, and the junction held 8 bases outside the gene matches.

This clonotype was recorded once. The gene calls are TRBV15 and TRBJ2-7, with D maybe TRBD2 (5 bases). V lost 1 base and J lost 3, with 13 bases in between. This CDR3 has 15 amino acids. Germline values: CDR1 LNHNV, CDR2 YYDKDF (reference sequence). The CDR3 DNA follows: TGTGCCACCAGCAGAGCCTTGGAGACTAACTACGAGCAGTACTTC. This codes for CATSRALETNYEQYF. The full variable domain, rest sourced from reference TRBV15 and TRBJ2-7, is DAMVIQNPRYQVTQFGKPVTLSCSQTLNHNVMYWYQQKSSQAPKLLFHYYDKDFNNEADTPDNFQSRRPNTSFCFLDIRSPGLGDTAMYLCATSRALETNYEQYFGPGTRLTVT.

The chain combines TRBV16 with TRBJ2-7; TRBD2 matches at 10 bases. The CDR3 is made up of 15 amino acids. Germline V gives CDR1 KGHSY, CDR2 FQNENV. The V segment lost 3 bases and the J segment 0 bases; nucleotides outside the gene matches: 2. CDR3 region: CASSHPSGSSYEQYF. CDR3 DNA sequence: TGTGCCAGCAGCCATCCTAGCGGGAGCTCCTACGAGCAGTACTTC.

This rearrangement joins TRBV27 to TRBJ2-1; the D gene is possibly TRBD1 (6 bases). This CDR3 contains 15 residues. V gave up 5 bases and J gave up 1 base, with 12 bases separating them. CDR1 is MNHEY and CDR2 is SMNVEV in the germline V gene (reference sequence). The CDR3 spells CASSQLQGSYNEQFF. CDR3 nucleotide sequence: TGTGCCAGCAGTCAACTACAGGGATCCTACAATGAGCAGTTCTTC.

The V call is TRBV21-1, the J call TRBJ1-4. TRBV21-1 is marked as a pseudogene. The CDR3 consists of 17 residues. Here the CDR3 reads CANTKQRRASLMEKLFF. CDR3 DNA sequence: TGTGCCAACACCAAACAGCGCAGGGCCTCTCTGATGGAAAAACTGTTTTTT.

This clonotype has just one count. V and J are TRBV4-2 and TRBJ1-2, with unresolved D. Germline CDR1 is LGHNA and CDR2 is YNFKEQ. The CDR3 is made up of 14 amino acids. V lost 1 base and J 6 bases, leaving 12 bases between the germline ends. CDR3 sequence: CASSQGELSHGYTF. CDR3 DNA sequence: TGTGCCAGCAGCCAAGGGGAATTGAGCCATGGCTACACCTTC.

The chain employs TRBV7-9 and TRBJ1-3; the D gene is possibly TRBD1 (5 bases). Germline CDR1 SEHNR, CDR2 FQNEAQ (reference sequence). There are 19 residues in the CDR3. V was pared by 4 bases and J by 2 bases, with 24 bases between. The CDR3 DNA reads as TGTGCCAGCAGCTCACAGACAGCCTCTGGAAACACCCCTGGAAACACCATATATTTT. This sequence encodes CASSSQTASGNTPGNTIYF.

The V gene is TRBV12-3 or TRBV12-4, the J gene TRBJ2-1; D may be TRBD1 or TRBD2 (5 bases each). The germline V and J ends were trimmed by 6 bases and 13 bases, with 16 bases remaining between them. This CDR3 comprises 12 residues. This CDR3 is CASSLQGETQFF. The CDR3 nucleotides read TGTGCCAGCAGCCTTCAGGGAGAGACCCAGTTCTTC.

The DNA of the CDR3 is TGTGCCACCGGGCAGGGGATCTACAATGAGCAGTTCTTC. Translation: CATGQGIYNEQFF. The chain recombines TRBV15 with TRBJ2-1; tentative D call: TRBD1 (6 bases). V lost 8 bases, J lost 3 bases, and 11 bases lay in between. CDR3 length: 13 amino acids. Germline loops: CDR1 LNHNV, CDR2 YYDKDF (reference sequence).